This paragraph reports one TCR beta chain. Its antigen remains unidentified. V was cut by 5 bases and J by 6 bases, with 17 bases left in between. This CDR3 contains 14 residues. The germline V gene encodes CDR1 MNHEY and CDR2 SVGEGT. Data came from immunoSEQ multiplex PCR; TCRdb stores just in-frame clones and leaves some out. In the table there are 110,000 or so clones, roughly nine tenths of which are singletons. The data are from a study of T cell responses to AZD1222 COVID-19 vaccine. Study-wide points: Among the donors, most were white British and more were female, and clonal diversity was possibly underestimated. Of spike-specific TCRs, nearly half reportedly target regions left unmutated in variants. Spike-wide vaccine-associated CD4 TCRs dominated at 160-218 and 743-854.

Specimen: peripheral blood, collected on day 0 of MenACWY control vaccination. The TCR sequence derives from an adult in good health. The chain has TRBV6-2 or TRBV6-3 and TRBJ2-7; unclear D gene. This CDR3 reads CASSQRAALGEQYF. CDR3 DNA: TGTGCCAGCAGTCAAAGGGCGGCTCTGGGCGAGCAGTACTTC.